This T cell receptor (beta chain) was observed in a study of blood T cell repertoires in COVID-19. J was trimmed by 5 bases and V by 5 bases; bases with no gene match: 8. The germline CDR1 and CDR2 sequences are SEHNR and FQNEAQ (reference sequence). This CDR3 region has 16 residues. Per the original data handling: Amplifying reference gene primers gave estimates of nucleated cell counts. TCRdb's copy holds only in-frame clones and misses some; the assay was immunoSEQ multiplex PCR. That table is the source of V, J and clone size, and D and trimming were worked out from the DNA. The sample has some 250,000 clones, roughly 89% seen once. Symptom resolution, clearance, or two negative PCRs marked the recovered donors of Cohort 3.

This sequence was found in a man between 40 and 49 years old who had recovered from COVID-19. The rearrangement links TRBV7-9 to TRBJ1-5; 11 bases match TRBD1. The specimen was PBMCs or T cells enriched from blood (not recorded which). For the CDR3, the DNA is TGTGCCAGCAGCCGTGGACAGGGGGCCCCCGATCAGCCCCAGCATTTT. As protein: CASSRGQGAPDQPQHF.